This entry lists 5 T cell receptor beta chains sequenced from one sample in a study of blood T cell repertoires in COVID-19. Using immunoSEQ multiplex PCR, the repertoire was profiled, and TCRdb retains in-frame clones only, with some absent. The sample yields fewer than 250,000 clones, about 83% seen once. The sequenced material came from peripheral blood. These receptors were collected from a woman between 50 and 59 years old with active or convalescent COVID-19.

CDR3 amino acids: CASSWAGTGYGYTF. The DNA for the CDR3 is TGTGCCAGCAGCTGGGCCGGGACAGGCTATGGCTACACCTTC. The J gene is TRBJ1-2, the V gene TRBV5-6, with 8 positions matching TRBD1. Germline V gene lookup returns CDR1 SGHDT and CDR2 YYEEEE. This CDR3 region has 14 residues. V dropped 3 bases and J dropped 4; count of bases not matched to a gene: 5.

V and J are TRBV5-4 and TRBJ1-2; 8 nucleotides agree with TRBD1. CDR1 and CDR2 from the germline V gene are SGHNT and YYREEE (reference sequence). This CDR3 contains 14 residues. Trimming at V came to 4 bases and at J to 2 bases, leaving 4 bases not matched to a gene. As DNA, the CDR3 is TGTGCCAGCAGCGTCGGACAGGGAAACTATGGCTACACCTTC. It translates to CASSVGQGNYGYTF.

V gene TRBV7-3 combines with J gene TRBJ1-1; 7 nucleotides match TRBD1. CDR3 length: 15 amino acids. Trimming took 5 bases from V and 0 from J; bases not matched to a gene: 6. Germline V lookup: CDR1 SGHTA, CDR2 FQGTGA. In DNA, the CDR3 is TGTGCCAGCAGCCCGTTGACAGGGCTGAACACTGAAGCTTTCTTT. Translating gives CASSPLTGLNTEAFF.

This chain connects TRBV7-9 to TRBJ1-2; a possible D gene is TRBD1 (6 bases). V lost 3 bases and J 7 bases, leaving 12 bases between the germline ends. The CDR3 spans 13 residues. The germline gives CDR1 SEHNR, CDR2 FQNEAQ (reference sequence). The CDR3 DNA follows: TGTGCCAGCAGCTTTTACAGGGACACTGGCTACACCTTC. Translation: CASSFYRDTGYTF.

This rearrangement joins TRBV13 to TRBJ2-7; D unclear. Germline CDR1 and CDR2: PRHDT and FYEKMQ (reference sequence). V shed 5 bases and J shed 7 bases, with 12 bases lying between them. The CDR3 contains 12 residues. As DNA, the CDR3 is TGTGCCAGCAGCACTATTGGAAGGGAGCAGTACGTC. It yields the protein CASSTIGREQYV.